The 18 T cell receptor beta chains below all came from one sample that was sequenced in a study of blood T cell repertoires in COVID-19. Profiling relied on immunoSEQ multiplex PCR, and the TCRdb table lists in-frame clones only, not all of them. The sample holds roughly 250,000 clones, 90% to 95% seen once. The sequencing sample was made of PBMCs or T cells enriched from blood (not recorded which). The receptors here all came from a woman aged 18-29 years who had recovered from COVID-19.

The rearrangement links TRBV11-3 to TRBJ2-1; 8 bases are shared with TRBD2. The CDR3 is 17 amino acids. J lost 6 bases, V lost 5 bases, and 15 bases had no gene match. Germline assignment: CDR1 SGHNT and CDR2 YENEEA. CDR3 sequence reads: CASSAGSAGGPLNEQFF. The CDR3 DNA reads as TGTGCCAGCAGCGCGGGGTCCGCGGGGGGACCCCTCAATGAGCAGTTCTTC.

This clone came up once. V and J are TRBV11-2 and TRBJ2-6; tentative D call: TRBD2 (6 bases). Germline V gene data show CDR1 as SGHAT and CDR2 as FQNNGV. The CDR3 is 18 residues long. V was cut by 7 bases and J by 0 bases, with 19 bases left in between. The CDR3, as DNA: TGTGCCAGCACCCTAATGGGGGGTATCATCTCTGGGGCCAACGTCCTGACTTTC. It is translated as CASTLMGGIISGANVLTF.

The sample holds a few counts of this clone. The chain recombines TRBV9 with TRBJ2-7; TRBD1 might be the D (5 bases). With 0 bases removed from V and 3 bases from J, the gap between germline ends came to 10 bases. Germline loops: CDR1 SGDLS, CDR2 YYNGEE. There are 14 residues in the CDR3. CDR3 protein: CASSVGDSLYEQYF. CDR3 coding DNA: TGTGCCAGCAGCGTAGGCGACAGCCTCTACGAGCAGTACTTC.

The chain links TRBV19 to TRBJ2-1, with 10 positions matching TRBD2. The CDR3 totals 15 residues. Germline V gene sequence: CDR1 LNHDA, CDR2 SQIVND (reference sequence). With V trimmed by 2 bases and J by 10 bases, 8 bases remained unmatched. CDR3 amino acids: CASSIQPAGGPEQFF. Here the CDR3 DNA reads TGTGCCAGTAGTATACAACCAGCGGGAGGGCCGGAGCAGTTCTTC.

V gene TRBV24-1 combines with J gene TRBJ2-1, with 8 bases matching TRBD2. The junction had 10 bases not matched to a gene; V was cut back by 3 bases and J by 4 bases. The V gene's germline CDR1 is KGHDR and CDR2 SFDVKD. There are 17 residues in the CDR3. The CDR3 reads CATSDGPSAGGYNEQFF. The CDR3 nucleotides read TGTGCCACCAGTGATGGTCCTTCGGCGGGGGGATACAATGAGCAGTTCTTC.

This clone showed up just a few times. The chain uses TRBV28 and TRBJ1-2; D gene uncertain. The CDR3 has 16 amino acids. V shed 6 bases and J shed 9 bases, with 26 bases lying between them. Germline V gene lookup returns CDR1 MDHEN and CDR2 SYDVKM. CDR3 region: CASSSWGGVEGYSYTF. CDR3 bases: TGTGCCAGCAGCAGTTGGGGTGGGGTAGAGGGTTATAGCTACACCTTC.

The chain is built from TRBV11-3 and TRBJ2-7; perhaps TRBD1 as D (6 bases). The CDR3 extends over 16 amino acids. Germline V gives CDR1 SGHNT, CDR2 YENEEA. V was shortened by 1 base and J by 3 bases, with 16 bases between the two germline ends. CDR3 region: CASSLVGQIAGYEQYF. CDR3 nucleotides: TGTGCCAGCAGCTTAGTGGGACAAATCGCGGGCTACGAGCAGTACTTC.

The CDR3 region has the DNA TGCGCCAGCAGCTCAGCTAGCGGGGTACAAGAGACCCAGTACTTC. Translation: CASSSASGVQETQYF. V and J are TRBV5-1 and TRBJ2-5; TRBD2 matches 9 bases. Germline trimming cut 3 bases from V and 2 bases from J; bases unmatched to any gene: 5. Germline lookup yields CDR1 SGHRS and CDR2 YFSETQ. The CDR3 runs to 15 residues. Using reference TRBV5-1 and TRBJ2-5 for the parts outside the CDR3, the full variable domain is KAGVTQTPRYLIKTRGQQVTLSCSPISGHRSVSWYQQTPGQGLQFLFEYFSETQRNKGNFPGRFSGRQFSNSRSEMNVSTLELGDSALYLCASSSASGVQETQYFGPGTRLLVL.

The rearrangement links TRBV28 to TRBJ1-5, with 7 bases that match TRBD1. Germline CDR1 reads MDHEN; CDR2 reads SYDVKM. V lost 5 bases and J lost 0; bases outside the gene matches: 10. This CDR3 has 17 amino acids. The CDR3 nucleotides read TGTGCCAGCAGTATCTTCGGGACAGCGTATAGCAATCAGCCCCAGCATTTT. Translation: CASSIFGTAYSNQPQHF.

This clone has a handful of counts. The V and J genes are TRBV19 and TRBJ1-5, with D maybe TRBD1 (5 bases). The CDR3 covers 17 residues. Germline V gene sequence: CDR1 LNHDA, CDR2 SQIVND (reference sequence). The V end was cut by 3 bases, the J end by 4 bases, with 19 bases between. CDR3 region: CASSIRSGGVGNQPQHF. The CDR3 DNA reads as TGTGCCAGTAGTATCCGCAGCGGGGGGGTAGGAAATCAGCCCCAGCATTTT.

The CDR3 protein is CASSPTRLGAGSPLHF. The CDR3 nucleotides are TGTGCCAGCAGCCCTACCCGCTTGGGGGCGGGTTCACCCCTCCACTTT. V gene TRBV7-2 combines with J gene TRBJ1-6; weak D call: TRBD1 (6 bases). CDR3 length: 16 amino acids. Germline CDR1 is SGHTA and CDR2 is FQGNSA. Trimming pared 5 bases from V and 9 bases from J, leaving 20 bases between.

This chain links TRBV2 with TRBJ1-1, with TRBD1 as a possible D gene (6 bases). CDR3 size: 13 residues. With 7 bases removed from V and 1 base from J, the gap between germline ends came to 10 bases. The germline gives CDR1 SNHLY, CDR2 FYNNEI. CDR3 residues: CASKPTGNTEAFF. The CDR3 DNA follows: TGTGCCAGCAAGCCGACAGGGAACACTGAAGCTTTCTTT. The full variable domain, its missing parts supplied by reference TRBV2 and TRBJ1-1, is EPEVTQTPSHQVTQMGQEVILRCVPISNHLYFYWYRQILGQKVEFLVSFYNNEISEKSEIFDDQFSVERPDGSNFTLKIRSTKLEDSAMYFCASKPTGNTEAFFGQGTRLTVV.

This clone was observed a handful of times. V gene TRBV14 combines with J gene TRBJ2-1; 7 positions match TRBD1. V was pared by 4 bases and J by 0 bases, with 6 bases of the junction left unmatched. In germline, CDR1 is SGHDN, CDR2 FVKESK. CDR3 length equals 16 residues. The CDR3 DNA sequence: TGTGCCAGCAGCCGATCCAGGGGGAGCTCCTACAATGAGCAGTTCTTC. Translating it yields CASSRSRGSSYNEQFF.

The chain combines TRBV2 with TRBJ2-1; 9 bases are a match to TRBD2. CDR3 size: 14 residues. The V gene's germline CDR1 is SNHLY and CDR2 FYNNEI. Germline trimming cut 5 bases from V and 6 bases from J; bases unmatched to any gene: 5. The CDR3 DNA reads TGTGCCAGCAGTAGGTCTAGCGGGACCAATGAGCAGTTCTTC. This sequence encodes CASSRSSGTNEQFF.

This clone was seen once. The CDR3 DNA reads as TGTGCCAGCAGCCAAGATGGGGACAGGGGGCGATGGGGCAATCAGCCCCAGCATTTT. Encoded protein: CASSQDGDRGRWGNQPQHF. The genes are TRBV4-2 and TRBJ1-5; 12 bases are a match to TRBD1. J gave up 2 bases and V 0 bases, and 8 bases lay outside the gene matches. The CDR3 extends over 19 amino acids. Germline V gene lookup returns CDR1 LGHNA and CDR2 YNFKEQ.

J is TRBJ1-2 and V is TRBV5-8; D possibly corresponds to TRBD1 (5 bases). Germline V gene data show CDR1 as SGHTS and CDR2 as YDEGEE. This CDR3 has 13 amino acids. V was pared by 4 bases and J by 8 bases, with 15 bases between. The CDR3 is CASSATRGYGYTF. DNA of the CDR3: TGTGCCAGCAGCGCCACTCGGGGGTACGGCTACACCTTC.

The CDR3 is CASSPGRAGEAFF. The DNA for the CDR3 is TGTGCCAGCAGCCCCGGGAGGGCGGGGGAAGCTTTCTTT. The rearrangement uses TRBV3-1 (or the pseudogene TRBV3-2) and TRBJ1-1, with D unresolved. CDR1 is LGHDT, CDR2 YNNKEL, per germline (reference sequence). Trimming stripped 4 bases from V and 8 bases from J, with 14 bases between. This CDR3 contains 13 residues.

The J gene is TRBJ1-6, the V gene TRBV14, with D possibly matching TRBD1 (5 bases). The V gene lost 3 bases and the J gene lost 4 bases, with 16 bases spanning the gap. This CDR3 is 17 amino acids long. Looked up from germline, CDR1 is SGHDN and CDR2 is FVKESK. CDR3: CASSHRWTLKYNSPLHF. Written as DNA, the CDR3 is TGTGCCAGCAGCCACCGCTGGACACTGAAGTATAATTCACCCCTCCACTTT.